The 18 T cell receptor beta chains listed next were all sequenced from one sample in a study of CD8 T cells in Susac syndrome (dated by TCRdb to between 2018 and 2021). The library was made by the immunoSEQ multiplex PCR assay. RNA was extracted using the RNeasy kit, and about 0.45 to 1 ug of the RNA was reverse transcribed with random hexamers. The raw public reads went through TCRdb reprocessing: fastp at Q25, MiXCR clone calling, in-frame beta chains kept. Each entry merges the rows of one CDR3 protein and shows their most common DNA and genes. Counted in this sample were 250,000 to 300,000 distinct CDR3 sequences; 65% to 90% of them appeared once. The ten largest clonotypes hold around 0.21% of the sample. Sequencing was performed on CD8+ T cells from PBMCs. The receptors shown here come from a human donor with multiple sclerosis.

V is TRBV7-2 and J is TRBJ2-1; D is uncertain. CDR1 and CDR2 (germline): SGHTA, FQGNSA. V lost 7 bases to trimming and J lost 15 bases, with 16 bases between them. The CDR3 covers 11 residues. The CDR3 DNA reads as TGTGCCAGCAACAAAGATCAATTCCTGTTCTTC. Translated: CASNKDQFLFF.

The V and J genes are TRBV19 and TRBJ2-6, with D hard to call. The CDR3 runs to 14 residues. The germline V gene has CDR1 LNHDA and CDR2 SQIVND (reference sequence). Trimming left V 6 bases short and J 0 bases short, with 6 bases between. As DNA, the CDR3 is TGTGCCAGTAGGATTTTCTCTGGGGCCAACGTCCTGACTTTC. Translating gives CASRIFSGANVLTF.

The rearrangement links TRBV7-3 to TRBJ1-1; no reliable D call. Trimming shortened V by 6 bases and J by 1 base, and 9 bases separated the two germline ends. Germline loops: CDR1 SGHTA, CDR2 FQGTGA. The CDR3 sequence is 13 residues long. CDR3 sequence (DNA): TGTGCCAGCAGTCCATATTCGAACACTGAAGCTTTCTTT. Amino acid sequence: CASSPYSNTEAFF.

The chain has TRBV4-3 and TRBJ1-6; D is perhaps TRBD1 (5 bases). Looked up from germline, CDR1 is LGHNA and CDR2 is YSLEER. V lost 4 bases and J 5 bases, leaving 15 bases between the germline ends. The CDR3 runs 16 residues. CDR3 amino acids: CASSPSGTADNSPLHF. For the CDR3, the DNA is TGCGCCAGCAGCCCCAGTGGGACCGCAGATAATTCACCCCTCCACTTT.

The J gene is TRBJ2-1, the V gene TRBV6-5, with 9 bases that match TRBD1. From germline, CDR1 is MNHEY and CDR2 SVGAGI. Trimming cost V 4 bases and J 8 bases; bases outside gene matches: 6. CDR3 length: 14 residues. The CDR3 nucleotides read TGTGCCAGCAGTTCGACAGGGGGTGGAGATGAGCAGTTCTTC. Residues: CASSSTGGGDEQFF.

This clonotype was detected once. The chain uses TRBV19 and TRBJ2-1; 11 bases line up with TRBD2. The V gene's germline CDR1 is LNHDA and CDR2 SQIVND (reference sequence). The junction had 10 bases not matched to a gene; V was cut back by 3 bases and J by 6 bases. The CDR3 extends over 17 amino acids. In DNA form, the CDR3 reads TGTGCCAGTAGTATCCCCCAACTAGCGGGAGTGGGCAATGAGCAGTTCTTC. It specifies CASSIPQLAGVGNEQFF.

The chain has TRBV7-2 and TRBJ2-1; possible D gene TRBD2, 6 bases. The V gene lost 7 bases and the J gene lost 0 bases, with 13 bases spanning the gap. The length of the CDR3 is 15 residues. The V gene's germline CDR1 is SGHTA and CDR2 FQGNSA. The CDR3 sequence: CASTPNGGSYNEQFF. The DNA for the CDR3 is TGTGCCAGCACCCCCAACGGGGGCTCCTACAATGAGCAGTTCTTC.

In this sample, this clonotype turned up once. This chain uses TRBV18 with TRBJ2-1, with 11 bases aligning to TRBD2. CDR1 and CDR2 from the germline V gene are KGHSH and LQKENI. The CDR3 has 16 residues. The V and J ends lost 2 bases and 7 bases, in that order; junction bases with no gene match: 7. The DNA for the CDR3 is TGTGCCAGCTCACCAAGACTAGCGGGAAAAATAAATGAGCAGTTCTTC. It yields the protein CASSPRLAGKINEQFF.

In the case of this clonotype: One junction end disagrees with the germline gene, perhaps due to a read error. V usage is TRBV4-3 and J usage is TRBJ2-1; perhaps TRBD2 as D (5 bases). Germline V gene sequence: CDR1 LGHNA, CDR2 YSLEER. This CDR3 has 16 amino acids. The CDR3 reads CASNQESSSSYNEQFF. CDR3 sequence (DNA): TGCGCCAGCAACCAAGAATCTAGCAGCTCCTACAATGAGCAGTTCTTC.

The chain links TRBV29-1 to TRBJ1-1, with D possibly TRBD1 on 5 matching bases. Trimming removed 7 bases from V and 6 bases from J, with 15 bases in between. The CDR3 loop spans 12 amino acids. Germline V gene data show CDR1 as SQVTM and CDR2 as ANQGSEA. The CDR3 reads CSGLGDLPEAFF. CDR3 DNA sequence: TGCAGCGGCCTCGGGGACCTCCCTGAAGCTTTCTTT. Together with reference TRBV29-1 and TRBJ1-1, the CDR3 gives the full variable domain: SAVISQKPSRDICQRGTSLTIQCQVDSQVTMMFWYRQQPGQSLTLIATANQGSEATYESGFVIDKFPISRPNLTFSTLTVSNMSPEDSSIYLCSGLGDLPEAFFGQGTRLTVV.

The chain couples TRBV11-2 to TRBJ2-3; D remains ambiguous. Germline-derived CDR1 and CDR2 are SGHAT and FQNNGV. V lost 2 bases to trimming and J lost 5 bases, with 11 bases between them. This CDR3 is 14 amino acids long. CDR3 sequence (DNA): TGTGCCAGCAGCTTAAATCCCCCAGTAGATACGCAGTATTTT. Translated, it gives CASSLNPPVDTQYF.

The rearrangement joins TRBV27 to TRBJ1-1; maybe TRBD1 (5 bases). V was cut by 0 bases and J by 5 bases, with 13 bases left in between. CDR3 length equals 15 residues. Germline assignment: CDR1 MNHEY and CDR2 SMNVEV (reference sequence). CDR3 bases: TGTGCCAGCAGTTTATCTCAGGGTGGGAGAACTGAAGCTTTCTTT. Translated, it gives CASSLSQGGRTEAFF.

This clonotype was seen a few times. V gene TRBV6-1 combines with J gene TRBJ2-2, with D uncertain. The germline CDR1 and CDR2 sequences are MNHNS and SASEGT. Trimming took 4 bases from V and 6 from J, leaving 15 bases between them. The CDR3 has 15 amino acids. The CDR3 DNA follows: TGTGCCAGCAGTGCGGACGGACGAGTCTCCGGGGAGCTGTTTTTT. Its translation: CASSADGRVSGELFF.

The rearrangement uses TRBV18 and TRBJ2-6; D gene ambiguous. This CDR3 comprises 16 residues. Trimming cost V 3 bases and J 2 bases, with 11 bases left between them. Per germline, CDR1 KGHSH and CDR2 LQKENI. Written as DNA, the CDR3 is TGTGCCAGCTCACCTCCACGACTGGCTGGGGCCAACGTCCTGACTTTC. This translates into CASSPPRLAGANVLTF. The variable domain in full, with the rest retrieved from reference TRBV18 and TRBJ2-6, is NAGVMQNPRHLVRRRGQEARLRCSPMKGHSHVYWYRQLPEEGLKFMVYLQKENIIDESGMPKERFSAEFPKEGPSILRIQQVVRGDSAAYFCASSPPRLAGANVLTFGAGSRLTVL.

The chain recombines TRBV3-1 with TRBJ1-3; possible D gene TRBD1, 5 bases. The CDR3 spans 16 residues. Trimming cost V 7 bases and J 1 base, with 17 bases left between them. The V gene's germline CDR1 is LGHDT and CDR2 YNNKEL (reference sequence). The CDR3 here is CASTSTGQASGNTIYF. CDR3 sequence (DNA): TGTGCCAGCACCTCAACAGGCCAGGCGTCTGGAAACACCATATATTTT. The full variable domain, completed using reference TRBV3-1 and TRBJ1-3, is DTAVSQTPKYLVTQMGNDKSIKCEQNLGHDTMYWYKQDSKKFLKIMFSYNNKELIINETVPNRFSPKSPDKAHLNLHINSLELGDSAVYFCASTSTGQASGNTIYFGEGSWLTVV.

This clonotype showed up just once. This chain links TRBV29-1 with TRBJ2-1; 11 nucleotides agree with TRBD2. V gave up 6 bases and J gave up 6 bases; unmatched junction bases: 10. The CDR3 loop spans 15 amino acids. Germline assignment: CDR1 SQVTM and CDR2 ANQGSEA. The CDR3 loop reads CSVHTGLAEPNEQFF. DNA for the CDR3: TGCAGCGTCCATACGGGACTAGCGGAACCCAATGAGCAGTTCTTC.

The V and J genes are TRBV13 and TRBJ2-3; 9 positions match TRBD2. In germline, CDR1 is PRHDT, CDR2 FYEKMQ (reference sequence). This CDR3 region has 15 residues. V lost 9 bases and J lost 0; bases outside the gene matches: 7. The CDR3 spells CASGASGVSTDTQYF. The CDR3 DNA sequence: TGTGCCAGTGGGGCTAGCGGGGTTAGCACAGATACGCAGTATTTT. Based on the CDR3 plus reference TRBV13 and TRBJ2-3, the full variable domain is AAGVIQSPRHLIKEKRETATLKCYPIPRHDTVYWYQQGPGQDPQFLISFYEKMQSDKGSIPDRFSAQQFSDYHSELNMSSLELGDSALYFCASGASGVSTDTQYFGPGTRLTVL.

The chain has TRBV4-3 and TRBJ1-2; no reliable D call. CDR1 is LGHNA, CDR2 YSLEER, per germline. With 3 bases removed from V and 0 bases from J, the gap between germline ends came to 8 bases. This CDR3 is 14 amino acids long. CDR3 DNA sequence: TGCGCCAGCAGCCATACGGATCCTAACTATGGCTACACCTTC. Translating gives CASSHTDPNYGYTF.